What follows are 5 T cell receptor beta chains derived from one specimen sequenced in a study of T cells after yellow fever vaccination. TCRdb redid the calling of the 5' RACE reads with MiXCR, one entry per CDR3 protein. The sample yields just over 300,000 distinct CDR3 sequences, about 3.5% seen once. Sequencing was performed on PBMCs, taken on the day of the yellow fever booster vaccination. All receptors come from a man aged 18 to 29 who received the YFV17D yellow fever vaccine.

This clonotype appeared many times. The chain combines TRBV4-3 with TRBJ1-1; TRBD1 is a possible D gene (5 bases). Germline-derived CDR1 and CDR2 are LGHNA and YSLEER. The CDR3 consists of 14 residues. V was cut by 2 bases and J by 4 bases, with 11 bases left in between. The CDR3 here is CASSQRVGATEAFF. The CDR3 bases are TGCGCCAGCAGCCAACGGGTAGGGGCCACTGAAGCTTTCTTT.

This clonotype was seen ten or more times. The chain carries TRBV11-2 and TRBJ1-1, with TRBD1 identical over 7 bases. This CDR3 comprises 13 residues. Germline assignment: CDR1 SGHAT and CDR2 FQNNGV. Trimming at V came to 6 bases and at J to 10 bases, leaving 11 bases not matched to a gene. This CDR3 reads CASRGRQGVRAFF. CDR3 nucleotide sequence: TGTGCCAGCAGGGGTAGACAGGGCGTTCGAGCTTTCTTT. Full variable domain (outside the CDR3, taken from reference TRBV11-2 and TRBJ1-1): EAGVAQSPRYKIIEKRQSVAFWCNPISGHATLYWYQQILGQGPKLLIQFQNNGVVDDSQLPKDRFSAERLKGVDSTLKIQPAKLEDSAVYLCASRGRQGVRAFFGQGTRLTVV.

This chain joins TRBV11-2 and TRBJ1-2; no firm D call. In germline, CDR1 is SGHAT, CDR2 FQNNGV. This CDR3 has 12 amino acids. V was clipped by 6 bases and J by 13 bases, with 18 bases between them. The DNA for the CDR3 is TGTGCCAGCAGTGCGGCGGCAGGCCTAGGCACCTTC. This encodes CASSAAAGLGTF.

This clonotype came up many times. J is TRBJ2-1 and V is TRBV5-1; TRBD1 aligns across 7 bases. Losses at the gene ends were 2 bases for V and 8 bases for J; bases not matched to a gene: 1. CDR1 and CDR2 from the germline V gene are SGHRS and YFSETQ. The CDR3 runs to 12 residues. The CDR3 region is CASSFQGDEQFF. For the CDR3, the DNA is TGCGCCAGCAGCTTCCAGGGGGATGAGCAGTTCTTC.

This clonotype was seen ten or more times. The V call is TRBV2, the J call TRBJ2-7; D gene uncertain. This CDR3 contains 14 residues. The V end lost 6 bases, the J end lost 0 bases, and 12 bases lay between the germline ends. Per the germline V gene, CDR1 is SNHLY and CDR2 is FYNNEI. The CDR3 here is CASRSGLSSYEQYF. DNA of the CDR3: TGTGCCAGCAGGTCCGGTCTTAGCTCCTACGAGCAGTACTTC.